This entry lists 16 T cell receptor beta chains sequenced from one sample in a study of OX40 agonist ivuxolimab in advanced cancers. Sequencing used immunoSEQ multiplex PCR; TCRdb keeps in-frame clones, though not all of them. Here the sample spans about 96,000 clones, roughly 88% being singletons. The sequenced sample was CD4+ or CD8+ T cells sorted from blood, obtained in a trial of the OX40 agonist ivuxolimab. These receptors originate from an adult with an advanced solid tumor such as melanoma, head and neck, liver or kidney cancer.

V usage is TRBV6-1 and J usage is TRBJ1-4, with TRBD1 as a possible D gene (5 bases). The CDR3 loop spans 13 amino acids. Per germline, CDR1 MNHNS and CDR2 SASEGT. The V and J ends lost 6 bases and 7 bases respectively, with 12 bases between them. CDR3 region: CASSPLTVEKLFF. In DNA, the CDR3 is TGTGCCAGCAGCCCACTGACAGTTGAAAAACTGTTTTTT.

The V call is TRBV7-9, the J call TRBJ2-2; no clear D gene. Germline values: CDR1 SEHNR, CDR2 FQNEAQ (reference sequence). The CDR3 runs 13 residues. Deletions cut 5 bases from V and 6 bases from J, with 10 bases between. This chain's CDR3 is CASSRAPAGELFF. Here the CDR3 DNA reads TGTGCCAGCAGCCGTGCCCCCGCCGGGGAGCTGTTTTTT.

The chain has TRBV19 and TRBJ2-2; D is possibly TRBD2 (6 bases). Germline CDR1 is LNHDA and CDR2 is SQIVND (reference sequence). V lost 7 bases and J lost 1, with 13 bases in between. CDR3 length: 15 residues. CDR3 DNA: TGTGCCAGTAAACGGGGACTCGGGAACACCGGGGAGCTGTTTTTT. It codes for CASKRGLGNTGELFF.

The rearrangement links TRBV6-5 to TRBJ1-2, with 7 bases aligning to TRBD1. The CDR3 extends over 14 amino acids. With V trimmed by 0 bases and J by 4 bases, 2 bases remained unmatched. In germline, CDR1 is MNHEY, CDR2 SVGAGI. CDR3 amino acids: CASSYSTGIYGYTF. The CDR3 DNA sequence: TGTGCCAGCAGTTACTCGACAGGGATCTATGGCTACACCTTC.

V and J are TRBV7-6 and TRBJ2-4; 7 bases are a match to TRBD2. Germline V gene lookup returns CDR1 SGHVS and CDR2 FNYEAQ. The CDR3 extends over 15 amino acids. With V trimmed by 8 bases and J by 8 bases, 15 bases remained unmatched. The CDR3: CASGRRGGSGDIQYF. DNA for the CDR3: TGTGCCAGCGGCCGTAGGGGCGGGAGCGGAGACATTCAGTACTTC. Together with reference TRBV7-6 and TRBJ2-4, the CDR3 gives the full variable domain: GAGVSQSPRYKVTKRGQDVALRCDPISGHVSLYWYRQALGQGPEFLTYFNYEAQQDKSGLPNDRFSAERPEGSISTLTIQRTEQRDSAMYRCASGRRGGSGDIQYFGAGTRLSVL.

As for this clone: Compared with germline, one end of the junction differs, possibly owing to a read error. The chain joins TRBV6-1 to TRBJ2-7; 10 bases are shared with TRBD2. This CDR3 region has 15 residues. From germline, CDR1 is MNHNS and CDR2 SASEGT. The CDR3 DNA reads as TGTGCCAACAGTGAAGGCCTAGCGGGAGTTGAAGAGCAGTACTTC. It is translated as CANSEGLAGVEEQYF.

This chain links TRBV9 with TRBJ1-5; D is unclear. This CDR3 comprises 12 residues. V lost 10 bases and J lost 5, with 13 bases in between. CDR1 is SGDLS and CDR2 is YYNGEE in the germline V gene. CDR3 nucleotide sequence: TGTGCCGTCTCGACCGCTGATCAGCCCCAGCATTTT. Its protein is CAVSTADQPQHF.

Of note for this clone: A junction end diverges from the germline sequence, so it may reflect a read error. The CDR3, as DNA: TGTGCCAGCAGCGAAGGGGGACTAGCGTCCTACAATGAGCAGTTCTTC. Residues: CASSEGGLASYNEQFF. This chain connects TRBV2 to TRBJ2-1; 10 bases fit TRBD2. The CDR3 extends over 16 amino acids. The germline CDR1 and CDR2 sequences are SNHLY and FYNNEI. Full variable domain (outside the CDR3, taken from reference TRBV2 and TRBJ2-1): EPEVTQTPSHQVTQMGQEVILRCVPISNHLYFYWYRQILGQKVEFLVSFYNNEISEKSEIFDDQFSVERPDGSNFTLKIRSTKLEDSAMYFCASSEGGLASYNEQFFGPGTRLTVL.

This clone came up a few times. The V gene is TRBV29-1, the J gene TRBJ1-1; D perhaps matches TRBD1 (5 bases). Trimming cost V 6 bases and J 5 bases, with 7 bases left between them. Germline V gene lookup returns CDR1 SQVTM and CDR2 ANQGSEA. This CDR3 contains 10 residues. DNA of the CDR3: TGCAGCGTGGGGGTTACTGAAGCTTTCTTT. This encodes CSVGVTEAFF.

This rearrangement joins TRBV7-9 to TRBJ2-6, with D possibly matching TRBD1 (6 bases). With 4 bases removed from V and 0 bases from J, the gap between germline ends came to 13 bases. This CDR3 is built from 17 residues. Germline loops: CDR1 SEHNR, CDR2 FQNEAQ (reference sequence). Written as DNA, the CDR3 is TGTGCCAGCAGCTCTCGAACAGGGAGCTCTGGGGCCAACGTCCTGACTTTC. Its protein product is CASSSRTGSSGANVLTF. Full variable domain (outside the CDR3, taken from reference TRBV7-9 and TRBJ2-6): DTGVSQNPRHKITKRGQNVTFRCDPISEHNRLYWYRQTLGQGPEFLTYFQNEAQLEKSRLLSDRFSAERPKGSFSTLEIQRTEQGDSAMYLCASSSRTGSSGANVLTFGAGSRLTVL.

J is TRBJ1-1 and V is TRBV6-1; maybe TRBD1 (6 bases). In germline, CDR1 is MNHNS, CDR2 SASEGT. The V end was cut by 3 bases, the J end by 7 bases, with 15 bases between. CDR3 length: 14 residues. In DNA, the CDR3 is TGTGCCAGCAGTGACAGGGGTGCCCGGGATGAAGCTTTCTTT. Protein product: CASSDRGARDEAFF.

This chain uses TRBV5-5 with TRBJ2-7, with TRBD1 matching 7 bases. The germline V gene has CDR1 SGHKS and CDR2 YYEKEE (reference sequence). V lost 0 bases to trimming and J lost 7 bases; unmatched junction nucleotides: 10. The CDR3 totals 15 residues. CDR3 bases: TGTGCCAGCAGCTTGGCACCCACAGGGGTAGGGGAGCAGTACTTC. This encodes CASSLAPTGVGEQYF.

The chain recombines TRBV7-9 with TRBJ2-1, with 10 bases lining up with TRBD2. CDR1 is SEHNR, CDR2 FQNEAQ, per germline (reference sequence). This CDR3 region has 16 residues. The ends lost 5 bases at V and 3 bases at J; junction bases unmatched: 7. CDR3 sequence: CASSGASGGVYNEQFF. Here the CDR3 DNA reads TGTGCCAGCAGCGGGGCTAGCGGGGGCGTCTACAATGAGCAGTTCTTC.

The chain combines TRBV7-2 with TRBJ1-4, with unresolved D. CDR3 length equals 17 residues. Germline V lookup: CDR1 SGHTA, CDR2 FQGNSA. The V end was cut by 1 base, the J end by 4 bases, with 16 bases between. For the CDR3, the DNA is TGTGCCAGCAGCTTAGTCCGGTTGAATTATGATAATGAAAAACTGTTTTTT. It encodes CASSLVRLNYDNEKLFF.

The chain combines TRBV11-2 with TRBJ2-7; D remains ambiguous. V shed 1 base and J shed 3 bases, with 10 bases lying between them. CDR3 length: 14 residues. CDR1 is SGHAT, CDR2 FQNNGV, per germline. The CDR3 nucleotides read TGTGCCAGCAGCTTAGTGAGCTATAGCTACGAGCAGTACTTC. This sequence encodes CASSLVSYSYEQYF.

The chain carries TRBV4-2 and TRBJ2-7; D not certain. The CDR3 is made up of 14 amino acids. The germline V gene encodes CDR1 LGHNA and CDR2 YNFKEQ. The ends were cut back, 0 bases at V and 0 bases at J, with 6 bases in the middle. CDR3 region: CASSQDPASYEQYF. The CDR3 bases are TGTGCCAGCAGCCAAGACCCTGCCTCCTACGAGCAGTACTTC.